This note documents a single T cell receptor (beta chain) sequence. Its specificity is not known. Individual cDNA molecules were tagged with unique molecular identifiers. Each CDR3 protein gets one entry after TCRdb re-called the 5' RACE reads with MiXCR. Of 65,000 to 95,000 distinct CDR3 sequences in the sample, about a sixth are singletons; the top ten hold roughly 3%. The CDR3 loop spans 17 amino acids. V trimming: 7 bases; J trimming: 6 bases; junction bases outside the gene matches: 18. CDR1 SGHVS and CDR2 FNYEAQ come from the germline V gene. These data are taken from a study of early T cells in non-severe SARS-CoV-2 infection. At the level of the study: Investigators sequenced bulk RNA drawn from unsorted whole blood, and chains remained unpaired.

Study findings and constraints: Anti-spike CD8 responses were favored in VDJdb matching, and private and CD4 specificities were missed.

The sequence came from an adult who was a healthcare worker with PCR-confirmed SARS-CoV-2 infection or an uninfected control (not recorded which). The specimen was whole blood. The rearrangement links TRBV7-6 to TRBJ2-3, with 8 nucleotides matching TRBD1. The CDR3 reads CASTPSTGTGTRDTQYF. CDR3 DNA: TGTGCCAGCACCCCGTCTACCGGGACAGGCACACGGGATACGCAGTATTTT.